The 5 T cell receptor beta chains in this list originate from one sample, sequenced in a study of post-analysis software for immune sequencing data. Study conclusions and caveats: Several TRBV segments occurring more often in patients than controls included TRBV5-6, TRBV5-1 and TRBV20-1.

The TCR beta cDNA libraries contained unique molecular identifiers. MiXCR, run by TCRdb on the PCR reads, gives a single entry per CDR3 protein. The sample shows about half a million distinct CDR3 sequences, less than 45% of them seen only once. No antigen is known for these receptors. What was sequenced was blood. These receptors originate from a girl aged 10 to 17 with multiple sclerosis.

This clonotype was seen a handful of times. The V gene is TRBV9, the J gene TRBJ2-1; no firm D call. The germline V gene encodes CDR1 SGDLS and CDR2 YYNGEE. CDR3 size: 14 residues. Trimming left V 4 bases short and J 7 bases short, with 15 bases between. For the CDR3, the DNA is TGTGCCAGCAGCCCTCTTGAAGTCGGGAATGAGCAGTTCTTC. Its translation: CASSPLEVGNEQFF.

The chain employs TRBV2 and TRBJ2-3; 10 nucleotides match TRBD2. This CDR3 contains 13 residues. Germline loops: CDR1 SNHLY, CDR2 FYNNEI. V shed 11 bases and J 2 bases; nucleotides not matched to a gene: 4. The CDR3 nucleotides are TGTGCCGGCGGACTAGCGGACACAGATACGCAGTATTTT. This encodes CAGGLADTDTQYF.

In its sample, this clonotype was seen a few times. The CDR3 DNA follows: TGCGCCAGCAGCCGGAGCTTGGGGACAGGTTCCTACGAGCAGTACTTC. Translating gives CASSRSLGTGSYEQYF. The rearrangement uses TRBV4-1 and TRBJ2-7, with 8 positions matching TRBD1. The CDR3 has 16 residues. With V trimmed by 4 bases and J by 1 base, 9 bases remained unmatched. Germline V gives CDR1 MGHRA, CDR2 YSYEKL.

Notes on this clonotype: This clone may be a read error of a much larger clone one base away. The rearrangement joins TRBV4-1 to TRBJ1-1, with TRBD1 matching over 10 bases. In germline, CDR1 is MGHRA, CDR2 YSYEKL. The CDR3 totals 17 residues. DNA of the CDR3: TGCGCCAGCAGCCGGACAGGGGGTAAACGCCTCAACACTGTAGCTTTCTTT. Encoded protein: CASSRTGGKRLNTVAFF.

The chain is built from TRBV5-1 and TRBJ1-2; 7 bases fit TRBD1. Germline loops: CDR1 SGHRS, CDR2 YFSETQ. The CDR3 totals 13 residues. The ends lost 5 bases at V and 5 bases at J; junction bases unmatched: 6. CDR3 sequence reads: CASREGTEYGYTF. CDR3 in DNA: TGCGCCAGCAGGGAGGGGACAGAATATGGCTACACCTTC.